This entry is about one T cell receptor beta chain. This specimen includes other DNA sequences encoding the same CDR3. These data come from a study of blood T cell repertoires in COVID-19. About the research overall: Both acute and convalescent COVID-19 samples were obtained from the United States, Italy and Spain. The analysed material was cDNA or gDNA that came from T cells, B-cell-depleted T cells, or PBMCs.

V was trimmed by 6 bases and J by 0 bases, leaving 9 bases between them. This CDR3 has 13 residues. CDR1 KGHSH and CDR2 LQKENI come from the germline V gene. As handled by the study authors: For nucleated cells, counts were estimated from reference gene primer amplification. Repertoires were generated with immunoSEQ multiplex PCR, while TCRdb's copy carries only in-frame clones and drops some. From that table come the V and J calls and clone size; the DNA was used to work out D and trimming. Of 100,000 to 150,000 clones listed, around 89% are singletons. The chain combines TRBV18 with TRBJ2-7, with a possible D match to TRBD1 (6 bases). The receptor comes from a man in his forties or fifties with acute or convalescent COVID-19. Source material: peripheral blood. CDR3 sequence (DNA): TGTGCCAGCTCTCCGGACAGCTCCTACGAGCAGTACTTC. This sequence encodes CASSPDSSYEQYF.